The T cell receptor beta chain described here comes from a study of long-term antiretroviral therapy in people with HIV. For the study at large: About a decade before 2015, the earliest samples were taken when ART was typically delayed.

An immunoSEQ assay, version v3.0, was performed at survey level. TCRdb's table, derived via immunoSEQ multiplex PCR, lists solely in-frame clones and lacks some. The sample carries 25,000 to 35,000 clones, 70% to 90% recorded once. In germline, CDR1 is PRHDT, CDR2 FYEKMQ (reference sequence). The CDR3 consists of 17 residues. Losses at the gene ends were 5 bases for V and 6 bases for J; bases not matched to a gene: 12. The source material was unsorted PBMCs, sampled 0.8 years before starting antiretroviral therapy. The receptor was isolated from a man aged 18-30 years with HIV. This chain joins TRBV13 and TRBJ2-3; TRBD2 matches at 12 bases. This CDR3 is CASSPGLAGFLADTQYF. CDR3 coding DNA: TGTGCCAGCAGCCCCGGACTAGCGGGGTTCCTCGCCGATACGCAGTATTTT.